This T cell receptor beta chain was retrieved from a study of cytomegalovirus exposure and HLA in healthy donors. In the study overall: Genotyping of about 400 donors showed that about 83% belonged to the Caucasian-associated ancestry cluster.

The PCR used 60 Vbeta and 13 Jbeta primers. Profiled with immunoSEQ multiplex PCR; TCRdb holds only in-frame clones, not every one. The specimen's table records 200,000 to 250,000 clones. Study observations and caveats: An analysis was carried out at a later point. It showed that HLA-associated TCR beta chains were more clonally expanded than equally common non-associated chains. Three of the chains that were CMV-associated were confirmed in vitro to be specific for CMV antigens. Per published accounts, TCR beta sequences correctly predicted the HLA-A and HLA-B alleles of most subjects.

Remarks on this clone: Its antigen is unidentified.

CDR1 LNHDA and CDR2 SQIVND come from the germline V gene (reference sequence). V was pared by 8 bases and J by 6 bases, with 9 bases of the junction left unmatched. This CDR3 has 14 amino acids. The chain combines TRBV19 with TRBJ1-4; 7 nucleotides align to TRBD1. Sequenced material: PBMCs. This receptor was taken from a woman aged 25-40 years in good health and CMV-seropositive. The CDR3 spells CASSSTGQDEKLFF. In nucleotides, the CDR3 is TGTGCCAGTTCATCGACAGGGCAAGATGAAAAACTGTTTTTT.